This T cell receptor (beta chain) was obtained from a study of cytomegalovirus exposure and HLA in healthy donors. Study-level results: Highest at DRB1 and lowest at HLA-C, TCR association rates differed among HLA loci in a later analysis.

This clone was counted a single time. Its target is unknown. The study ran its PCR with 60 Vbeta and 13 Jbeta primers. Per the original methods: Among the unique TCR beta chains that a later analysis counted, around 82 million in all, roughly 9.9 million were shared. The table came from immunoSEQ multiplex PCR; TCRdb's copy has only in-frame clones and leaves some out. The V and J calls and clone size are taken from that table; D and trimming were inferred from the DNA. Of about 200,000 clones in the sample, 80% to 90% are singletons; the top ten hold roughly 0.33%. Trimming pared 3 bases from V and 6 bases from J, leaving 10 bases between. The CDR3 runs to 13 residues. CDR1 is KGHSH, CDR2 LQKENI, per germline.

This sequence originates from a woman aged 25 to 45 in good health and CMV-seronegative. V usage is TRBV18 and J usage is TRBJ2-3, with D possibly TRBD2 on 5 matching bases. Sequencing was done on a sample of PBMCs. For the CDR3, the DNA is TGTGCCAGCTCACCCTCACTAGTTGATACGCAGTATTTT. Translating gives CASSPSLVDTQYF.